One sample yielded the 8 T cell receptor beta chains listed below, sequenced in a study of shared clonotypes between healthy human individuals. Some clones are missing from TCRdb's copy, which holds only in-frame ones; the method was immunoSEQ multiplex PCR. The table records 2,500,000 or so clones, just over 90% of them present only once. The sequencing input was naive CD4+ T cells sorted from blood. Subset: CD45RA+ positively selected. The receptors shown here come from a man aged 18 to 30 in good health.

V usage is TRBV4-1 and J usage is TRBJ2-7, with TRBD2 matching over 14 bases. J gave up 3 bases and V 1 base, and 5 bases lay outside the gene matches. This CDR3 is 17 amino acids long. CDR1 is MGHRA and CDR2 is YSYEKL in the germline V gene. The DNA of the CDR3 is TGCGCCAGCAGCCAAGCCCAGGGACTAGCGGGGGACTACGAGCAGTACTTC. It specifies CASSQAQGLAGDYEQYF.

The rearrangement uses TRBV28 and TRBJ2-1; TRBD1 agrees at 7 bases. Trimming cost V 5 bases and J 7 bases; bases outside gene matches: 5. Germline CDR1 and CDR2: MDHEN and SYDVKM. The length of the CDR3 is 13 residues. The chain's CDR3 is CASSRQGLNEQFF. CDR3 DNA: TGTGCCAGCAGTCGACAGGGATTGAATGAGCAGTTCTTC.

DNA for the CDR3: TGTGCCAGCAGTTCGTCACCGCTAACAGGCAATCAGCCCCAGCATTTT. Its protein is CASSSSPLTGNQPQHF. The rearrangement joins TRBV28 to TRBJ1-5; no reliable D call. CDR1 is MDHEN, CDR2 SYDVKM, per germline. This CDR3 is 16 amino acids long. Trimming shortened V by 4 bases and J by 2 bases, and 15 bases separated the two germline ends.

As regards this clone: A read error may produce the germline difference seen at one junction end. V usage is TRBV28 and J usage is TRBJ2-7; weak D call: TRBD1 (5 bases). The CDR3 sequence is 12 residues long. Germline V gene lookup returns CDR1 MDHEN and CDR2 SYDVKM. The CDR3 protein is CASSLRQGNRHF. Here the CDR3 DNA reads TGTGCCAGCAGTTTGAGGCAGGGTAATAGGCACTTC.

This clone was found once. The chain employs TRBV10-2 and TRBJ2-1, with 11 bases lining up with TRBD1. Looked up from germline, CDR1 is WSHSY and CDR2 is SAAADI. V was clipped by 6 bases and J by 4 bases; unmatched bases: 5. The CDR3 loop spans 15 amino acids. Written as DNA, the CDR3 is TGCGCCAGCAGGCCCGGGACAGGGGGGTACAATGAGCAGTTCTTC. Its translation: CASRPGTGGYNEQFF.

The V and J genes are TRBV13 and TRBJ1-2, with D uncertain. Germline lookup yields CDR1 PRHDT and CDR2 FYEKMQ (reference sequence). The V gene lost 5 bases and the J gene lost 4 bases, with 17 bases spanning the gap. The CDR3 runs to 15 residues. CDR3 bases: TGTGCCAGCAGCGTTCGTCTCGGTTTCGGCTATGGCTACACCTTC. Its translation is CASSVRLGFGYGYTF. The full variable domain, its missing parts supplied by reference TRBV13 and TRBJ1-2, is AAGVIQSPRHLIKEKRETATLKCYPIPRHDTVYWYQQGPGQDPQFLISFYEKMQSDKGSIPDRFSAQQFSDYHSELNMSSLELGDSALYFCASSVRLGFGYGYTFGSGTRLTVV.

In its sample, this clone was seen a few times. The sample holds other DNA sequences that translate to the same CDR3. The chain uses TRBV7-2 and TRBJ1-1; 7 bases match TRBD1. Germline V gene data show CDR1 as SGHTA and CDR2 as FQGNSA. The CDR3 length is 15 residues. V trimming: 1 base; J trimming: 0 bases; junction bases outside the gene matches: 2. CDR3 nucleotide sequence: TGTGCCAGCAGCTTAGGACAGGGTCTGAACACTGAAGCTTTCTTT. This translates into CASSLGQGLNTEAFF.

As to this clone: This sample also contains other DNA sequences that code for the same CDR3. This chain connects TRBV20-1 to TRBJ2-5; no firm D call. From germline, CDR1 is DFQATT and CDR2 SNEGSKA (reference sequence). V was pared by 5 bases and J by 2 bases, with 3 bases between. This CDR3 spans 10 amino acids. The CDR3 region is CSAPQETQYF. CDR3 bases: TGCAGTGCTCCTCAAGAGACCCAGTACTTC.